This T cell receptor beta chain was retrieved from a study of blood T cell repertoires in COVID-19. Study-level background: T cells, B-cell-depleted T cells, or PBMCs provided the cDNA or gDNA that served as material.

A few counts support this clone. Other nucleotide sequences from this sample produce the same CDR3. Clones were read by immunoSEQ multiplex PCR, and TCRdb kept only the in-frame ones, dropping some. This table has 250,000 to 300,000 clones, 85% to 90% appearing once. Trimming took 1 base from V and 5 from J; bases not matched to a gene: 2. The CDR3 sequence is 13 residues long. Germline V gives CDR1 SGHVS, CDR2 FQNEAQ. Cohorts were determined from participant-reported clinical history. This chain joins TRBV7-8 and TRBJ2-7, with 7 bases aligning to TRBD1. The source material was PBMCs or T cells enriched from blood (not recorded which). The TCR sequence derives from a man younger than 35 who had recovered from COVID-19. The CDR3 coding sequence is TGTGCCAGCAGCTTAGGACAGGGCCACGAGCAGTACTTC. This gives the protein CASSLGQGHEQYF.